The 18 T cell receptor beta chains below were found in one sample sequenced in a study of OX40 agonist ivuxolimab in advanced cancers. Only in-frame clones appear in the TCRdb table, and some are missing; sequencing was by immunoSEQ multiplex PCR. The sample shows about 83,000 clones, roughly 89% of them seen only once. The material sequenced was CD4+ or CD8+ T cells sorted from blood, taken in a trial of the OX40 agonist ivuxolimab. These receptors all come from an adult with an advanced solid tumor such as melanoma, head and neck, liver or kidney cancer.

In its sample, this clone was seen a few times. This sequence joins TRBV30 and TRBJ1-6, with D hard to call. Germline values: CDR1 GTSNPN, CDR2 SVGIG (reference sequence). This CDR3 region has 13 residues. V lost 2 bases and J 9 bases, leaving 11 bases between the germline ends. CDR3 in DNA: TGTGCCTGGAGTATGAGGCTAAGTTCACCCCTCCACTTT. This encodes CAWSMRLSSPLHF.

The chain has TRBV4-1 and TRBJ2-5; the D is unclear. Trimming shortened V by 0 bases and J by 3 bases, and 5 bases separated the two germline ends. CDR3 size: 13 residues. The germline gives CDR1 MGHRA, CDR2 YSYEKL. CDR3 DNA: TGCGCCAGCAGCCAAGATGGGGAAGAGACCCAGTACTTC. This translates into CASSQDGEETQYF.

This chain uses TRBV9 with TRBJ2-2; 8 bases fit TRBD1. CDR1 is SGDLS, CDR2 YYNGEE, per germline. Trimming removed 6 bases from V and 6 bases from J; junction bases left unmatched: 7. The CDR3 is made up of 14 amino acids. Here the CDR3 reads CASTNQGAAGELFF. The CDR3 bases are TGTGCCAGCACTAATCAGGGGGCGGCCGGGGAGCTGTTTTTT.

This chain links TRBV30 with TRBJ1-1, with a tentative D call TRBD1 (5 bases). The CDR3 totals 13 residues. Trimming removed 0 bases at V and 5 bases at J, with 10 bases between. Germline CDR1 reads GTSNPN; CDR2 reads SVGIG (reference sequence). The CDR3 coding sequence is TGTGCCTGGAGTGTGCAGGGATGGACTGAAGCTTTCTTT. Translating it yields CAWSVQGWTEAFF.

The chain combines TRBV16 with TRBJ1-2; no clear D gene. The CDR3 length is 16 residues. Trimming cost V 0 bases and J 4 bases, with 15 bases left between them. The V gene's germline CDR1 is KGHSY and CDR2 FQNENV. DNA for the CDR3: TGTGCCAGCAGCCAATCCAGTCTGCCAGACGGCTATGGCTACACCTTC. It specifies CASSQSSLPDGYGYTF.

The gene calls are TRBV23-1 and TRBJ1-6; D not resolved. TRBV23-1 carries the ORF label, with uncertain function. Trimming shortened V by 4 bases and J by 7 bases, and 11 bases separated the two germline ends. The CDR3 has 14 amino acids. The chain's CDR3 is CASSRAVENSPLHF. The CDR3 region has the DNA TGCGCCAGCAGTCGTGCTGTAGAAAATTCACCCCTCCACTTT.

This sequence joins TRBV15 and TRBJ1-2, with unresolved D. Trimming removed 2 bases from V and 8 bases from J, with 12 bases in between. This CDR3 contains 13 residues. The germline V gene encodes CDR1 LNHNV and CDR2 YYDKDF (reference sequence). CDR3 residues: CATSRTGEHGYTF. CDR3 DNA: TGTGCCACCAGCAGAACCGGGGAACACGGCTACACCTTC.

The chain is built from TRBV20-1 and TRBJ2-7; TRBD2 is a possible D gene (5 bases). The CDR3 length is 10 residues. Germline V gene sequence: CDR1 DFQATT, CDR2 SNEGSKA (reference sequence). The V end lost 6 bases, the J end lost 6 bases, and 9 bases lay between the germline ends. The CDR3 sequence is CSAVLAEQYF. In nucleotides, the CDR3 is TGCAGTGCCGTCCTAGCCGAGCAGTACTTC.

J is TRBJ2-7 and V is TRBV5-4, with 12 bases matching TRBD2. Germline values: CDR1 SGHNT, CDR2 YYREEE (reference sequence). V gave up 8 bases and J gave up 3 bases; unmatched junction bases: 9. The CDR3 consists of 15 residues. In DNA form, the CDR3 reads TGTGCCAGTTCAGAACTAGCGGGGGGCTACTACGAGCAGTACTTC. Its translation is CASSELAGGYYEQYF.

The chain employs TRBV28 and TRBJ1-2; the D gene is possibly TRBD1 (5 bases). Germline V CDR1 and CDR2: MDHEN, SYDVKM. With 6 bases removed from V and 4 bases from J, the gap between germline ends came to 15 bases. The CDR3 has 14 residues. CDR3 residues: CASSLSGGSYGYTF. CDR3 bases: TGTGCCAGCAGCCTCTCGGGGGGTTCCTATGGCTACACCTTC.

This clone was counted a single time. The V and J genes are TRBV28 and TRBJ2-3; maybe TRBD2 (5 bases). Germline V gene sequence: CDR1 MDHEN, CDR2 SYDVKM. The length of the CDR3 is 13 residues. With 5 bases removed from V and 5 bases from J, the gap between germline ends came to 11 bases. The chain's CDR3 is CASSRPSGDTQYF. The CDR3 DNA reads as TGTGCCAGCAGTCGACCCAGCGGAGATACGCAGTATTTT.

The rearrangement joins TRBV5-4 to TRBJ1-1; D not certain. The germline V gene has CDR1 SGHNT and CDR2 YYREEE (reference sequence). The V end lost 0 bases, the J end lost 7 bases, and 4 bases lay between the germline ends. There are 11 residues in the CDR3. CDR3 in DNA: TGTGCCAGCAGCTTGGCGGGTGAAGCTTTCTTT. This codes for CASSLAGEAFF.

The J gene is TRBJ1-1, the V gene TRBV5-4; D is perhaps TRBD1 (6 bases). V lost 1 base to trimming and J lost 5 bases, with 9 bases between them. The CDR3 runs 13 residues. Germline loops: CDR1 SGHNT, CDR2 YYREEE (reference sequence). The CDR3 protein is CASSLWGLTEAFF. The CDR3 DNA sequence: TGTGCCAGCAGCTTGTGGGGGCTTACTGAAGCTTTCTTT.

The chain recombines TRBV30 with TRBJ2-1; 12 bases agree with TRBD2. V shed 5 bases and J 5 bases; nucleotides not matched to a gene: 4. CDR1 is GTSNPN and CDR2 is SVGIG in the germline V gene (reference sequence). The CDR3 loop spans 14 amino acids. This chain's CDR3 is CAWGLAGTHNEQFF. The CDR3 bases are TGTGCCTGGGGACTAGCGGGGACTCACAATGAGCAGTTCTTC.

The V and J genes are TRBV19 and TRBJ1-1; D remains unclear. Germline V gene data show CDR1 as LNHDA and CDR2 as SQIVND (reference sequence). The CDR3 runs 12 residues. V was pared by 3 bases and J by 10 bases, with 12 bases between. The CDR3 nucleotides are TGTGCCAGTAGTATCGGGTCGGCGGGAGCTTTCTTT. Amino acids: CASSIGSAGAFF.

The CDR3 reads CASSQGTKVYEQYV. In DNA form, the CDR3 reads TGTGCCAGCAGCCAAGGTACCAAAGTTTACGAGCAGTACGTC. The rearrangement links TRBV5-4 to TRBJ2-7, with D unclear. The CDR3 has 14 amino acids. Germline V lookup: CDR1 SGHNT, CDR2 YYREEE (reference sequence). Trimming took 4 bases from V and 4 from J, leaving 15 bases between them.

This clone was detected once. CDR3 amino acids: CASSQDIQEGIHYGYTF. DNA of the CDR3: TGCGCCAGCAGCCAAGATATACAAGAGGGGATCCACTATGGCTACACCTTC. The gene calls are TRBV4-1 and TRBJ1-2, with D perhaps TRBD1 (5 bases). Trimming left V 0 bases short and J 3 bases short, with 17 bases between. Per germline, CDR1 MGHRA and CDR2 YSYEKL. The CDR3 has 17 residues.

This sequence joins TRBV19 and TRBJ2-1, with D perhaps given as TRBD1 or TRBD2 (5 bases each). The CDR3 is 18 amino acids. CDR1 is LNHDA, CDR2 SQIVND, per germline (reference sequence). Trimming shortened V by 5 bases and J by 0 bases, and 20 bases separated the two germline ends. Here the CDR3 DNA reads TGTGCCAGTAGTTATGGGGGATTCACCTTTAGCTCCTACAATGAGCAGTTCTTC. Translation: CASSYGGFTFSSYNEQFF. The whole variable domain, remainder taken from reference TRBV19 and TRBJ2-1, is DGGITQSPKYLFRKEGQNVTLSCEQNLNHDAMYWYRQDPGQGLRLIYYSQIVNDFQKGDIAEGYSVSREKKESFPLTVTSAQKNPTAFYLCASSYGGFTFSSYNEQFFGPGTRLTVL.